Sequencing of this TCR beta chain was carried out in a study of Ad26.COV2.S vaccination and SARS-CoV-2 variants. Treatment specified: about 20 received Ad26.COV2.S at low or high dose, single or two shots; about 5 received placebo; per-sample allocation not given. Sampling took place 63 days after the first vaccine or placebo injection. The study used a vaccine consisting of an Ad26 vector that expressed Wuhan-strain SARS-CoV-2 spike. The repertoire was sequenced with immunoSEQ multiplex PCR; TCRdb's copy has only in-frame clones and lacks some. The repertoire holds some 350,000 clones, with 85% as singletons. V was cut by 2 bases and J by 6 bases, with 8 bases left in between. The V gene's germline CDR1 is MNHEY and CDR2 SVGEGT. The CDR3 spans 13 residues. Only one count was recorded for this clone. Its cognate antigen is unknown. General study points: Those who received vaccine or placebo ended up with similar non-spike TCR breadth.

The J gene is TRBJ1-5, the V gene TRBV6-2 or TRBV6-3; no clear D. The sample was peripheral blood, taken in a trial of Ad26.COV2.S vaccine versus placebo. The TCR comes from a person aged 18-65 years who received the Ad26.COV2.S COVID-19 vaccine or a placebo. In DNA form, the CDR3 reads TGTGCCAGCAGTTACAGGGAACCTCAGCCCCAGCATTTT. Translating gives CASSYREPQPQHF.